The 11 T cell receptor beta chains in this list originate from one sample, sequenced in a study of human T cells and chemical hapten exposure. MiXCR was run by TCRdb on the RACE reads, yielding one entry per CDR3 protein. In the table there are 200,000 to 300,000 distinct CDR3 sequences, about 8.6% of which are singletons. Time point indicated: pre-sensitization, week 0. Regarding treatment: therapeutic diphenylcyclopropenone sensitization with weekly scalp DPC. The specimen was whole blood, collected in connection with sensitization to the hapten diphenylcyclopropenone (DPC). The receptors here all came from a woman between 40 and 55 years old with alopecia areata. Some clones in this sample may be carry-over from other donors' samples.

The chain carries TRBV9 and TRBJ1-4, with 10 positions matching TRBD1. The CDR3 totals 16 residues. After removal of 2 bases from V and 9 bases from J, the junction contained 10 bases not matched to a gene. The germline V gene has CDR1 SGDLS and CDR2 YYNGEE. In DNA form, the CDR3 reads TGTGCCAGCAGCGTCGACCCCTGGACAGGGGGTCAAAAACTGTTTTTT. Translating gives CASSVDPWTGGQKLFF.

This clonotype was seen a few times. V usage is TRBV20-1 and J usage is TRBJ2-3; 7 nucleotides line up with TRBD1. The germline CDR1 and CDR2 sequences are DFQATT and SNEGSKA (reference sequence). The ends lost 3 bases at V and 1 base at J; junction bases unmatched: 4. CDR3 size: 14 residues. The CDR3: CSARTGSGTDTQYF. The CDR3 bases are TGCAGTGCTAGGACAGGGTCGGGCACAGATACGCAGTATTTT.

This clonotype came up a few times. The rearrangement links TRBV20-1 to TRBJ1-6; 9 nucleotides match TRBD1. The CDR3 extends over 13 amino acids. CDR1 is DFQATT and CDR2 is SNEGSKA in the germline V gene (reference sequence). After removal of 6 bases from V and 7 bases from J, the junction contained 4 bases not matched to a gene. The CDR3 DNA reads as TGCAGTGCGGGGGGACAGGGAAATTCACCCCTCCACTTT. It translates to CSAGGQGNSPLHF.

Ten or more counts support this clonotype. This chain connects TRBV6-2 or TRBV6-3 to TRBJ2-1; D is possibly TRBD1 (6 bases). V was pared by 0 bases and J by 0 bases, with 15 bases between. This CDR3 has 18 amino acids. Germline V CDR1 and CDR2: MNHEY, SVGEGT. CDR3 DNA sequence: TGTGCCAGCAGTTACTCGATAATACAGGGCAGCTCCTACAATGAGCAGTTCTTC. The encoded protein is CASSYSIIQGSSYNEQFF.

V and J are TRBV25-1 and TRBJ2-1, with 7 bases fitting TRBD2. The CDR3 contains 13 residues. Germline V CDR1 and CDR2: MGHDK, SYGVNS. Trimming removed 2 bases from V and 11 bases from J; junction bases left unmatched: 6. CDR3: CASSERWREQQFF. In DNA form, the CDR3 reads TGTGCCAGCAGTGAACGTTGGCGGGAGCAGCAGTTCTTC.

The chain uses TRBV7-9 and TRBJ2-3; tentative D call: TRBD2 (6 bases). Germline values: CDR1 SEHNR, CDR2 FQNEAQ (reference sequence). Trimming removed 6 bases at V and 4 bases at J, with 20 bases between. This CDR3 is built from 16 residues. The chain's CDR3 is CASRLGAGRVADTQYF. For the CDR3, the DNA is TGTGCCAGCAGACTGGGAGCCGGGAGAGTCGCAGATACGCAGTATTTT.

There are a few counts of this clonotype. The J gene is TRBJ1-2, the V gene TRBV6-1; the D gene is possibly TRBD1 (6 bases). V shed 2 bases and J shed 0 bases, with 13 bases lying between them. In germline, CDR1 is MNHNS, CDR2 SASEGT. The CDR3 runs 16 residues. CDR3 protein: CASSEMATGPNYGYTF. CDR3 DNA: TGTGCCAGCAGTGAAATGGCGACAGGACCTAACTATGGCTACACCTTC.

This clonotype was counted a few times. V usage is TRBV20-1 and J usage is TRBJ2-4; D is uncertain. CDR3 length: 21 residues. Trimming pared 0 bases from V and 9 bases from J, leaving 36 bases between. Germline loops: CDR1 DFQATT, CDR2 SNEGSKA (reference sequence). CDR3 sequence (DNA): TGCAGTGCTAGAGATCGGGCAGCTTCAAAAACATTCAGTACTGCGACCCCCATTCAGTACTTC. This encodes CSARDRAASKTFSTATPIQYF.

The chain carries TRBV6-2 or TRBV6-3 and TRBJ2-7; 11 nucleotides align to TRBD2. Trimming cost V 6 bases and J 3 bases; bases outside gene matches: 7. Germline values: CDR1 MNHEY, CDR2 SVGEGT. The CDR3 runs 15 residues. The CDR3 loop reads CASSRPGLADYEQYF. The CDR3, as DNA: TGTGCCAGCAGCAGACCGGGACTAGCGGACTACGAGCAGTACTTC.

The chain combines TRBV25-1 with TRBJ2-7; perhaps TRBD1 as D (5 bases). The CDR3 extends over 20 amino acids. Trimming shortened V by 2 bases and J by 1 base, and 27 bases separated the two germline ends. Germline CDR1 and CDR2: MGHDK and SYGVNS. Written as DNA, the CDR3 is TGTGCCAGCAGTGAACCTCCTTCCTGGGCCGGAACAGGCCCTTCCTACGAGCAGTACTTC. Encoded protein: CASSEPPSWAGTGPSYEQYF.

This chain joins TRBV7-2 and TRBJ2-3; 12 bases agree with TRBD2. The J segment lost 1 base and the V segment lost 1 base, leaving 6 bases of the junction unmatched. The CDR3 is 18 residues long. Germline CDR1 SGHTA, CDR2 FQGNSA. The chain's CDR3 is CASSLGLAGGRGTDTQYF. DNA for the CDR3: TGTGCCAGCAGCTTAGGCCTAGCGGGAGGGCGGGGCACAGATACGCAGTATTTT.